The T cell receptor beta chain described here comes from a study of response to subunit inactivated influenza vaccine. Germline CDR1 reads MNHNS; CDR2 reads SASEGT. The CDR3 contains 13 residues. V was shortened by 3 bases and J by 4 bases, with 10 bases between the two germline ends. TCRdb fed the RT-PCR reads into MiXCR, producing one record per CDR3 protein. The top ten hold 25% to 30% of the sample, which has roughly 190,000 distinct CDR3 sequences, 9.5% to 15% seen once. This sample was shared with a second study, whose subject was T cells expressing NK-cell markers. According to that study: The authors made TCR beta cDNA libraries by 5'RACE template switching. This switching added a universal primer site and UMIs. For a handful of donors, the dominant NKG2C+ clonotypes made up about 1.0-8% of their CD8+ T cells.

The source material was CD8+ T cells sorted from PBMCs, sampled roughly 12 days after vaccination. This chain joins TRBV6-1 and TRBJ2-7; D is uncertain. This TCR was recovered from a man aged 50-59 years who received an inactivated influenza vaccine. The CDR3: CASSDSQFYEQYF. Written as DNA, the CDR3 is TGTGCCAGCAGTGACAGCCAGTTTTACGAGCAGTACTTC.